The 11 T cell receptor beta chains reported below all come from one sample, sequenced in a study of CD8+ T cells in alopecia areata. RNA extraction was followed by reverse transcription into cDNA, which acted as the sequencing template. Clones were sequenced by immunoSEQ multiplex PCR, and TCRdb holds only the in-frame ones, with some missing. This table holds approximately 180,000 clones, roughly 65% found once. The sample was CD4+ T cells sorted from blood, taken at week 0. These receptors were collected from a human donor with alopecia areata.

Only a few counts were recorded for this clone. The chain has TRBV29-1 and TRBJ2-2, with D uncertain. This CDR3 region has 13 residues. Per the germline V gene, CDR1 is SQVTM and CDR2 is ANQGSEA. V dropped 1 base and J dropped 1 base, with 4 bases sitting between them. This chain's CDR3 is CSVEGRNTGELFF. The CDR3 DNA reads as TGCAGCGTTGAAGGACGGAACACCGGGGAGCTGTTTTTT.

This clone was detected a few times. This chain uses TRBV5-6 with TRBJ1-5; 12 positions agree with TRBD1. V was pared by 4 bases and J by 1 base, with 3 bases of the junction left unmatched. CDR1 is SGHDT and CDR2 is YYEEEE in the germline V gene. The CDR3 is made up of 16 amino acids. Here the CDR3 reads CASSIGTGGSNQPQHF. DNA for the CDR3: TGTGCCAGCAGCATCGGGACAGGGGGCAGCAATCAGCCCCAGCATTTT.

The rearrangement links TRBV7-2 to TRBJ2-4; 12 nucleotides line up with TRBD2. The V segment lost 4 bases and the J segment 5 bases; nucleotides outside the gene matches: 3. This CDR3 is built from 15 residues. The germline V gene has CDR1 SGHTA and CDR2 FQGNSA. CDR3 nucleotide sequence: TGTGCCAGCAGCTCTAGCGGGGGGGCCGAAAACATTCAGTACTTC. Translation gives CASSSSGGAENIQYF. Full variable domain (rest looked up from reference TRBV7-2 and TRBJ2-4): GAGVSQSPSNKVTEKGKDVELRCDPISGHTALYWYRQSLGQGLEFLIYFQGNSAPDKSGLPSDRFSAERTGGSVSTLTIQRTQQEDSAVYLCASSSSGGAENIQYFGAGTRLSVL.

This clone appeared a single time. This chain connects TRBV7-2 to TRBJ2-4; TRBD2 aligns across 13 bases. This CDR3 has 16 residues. V lost 4 bases and J lost 9; bases outside the gene matches: 9. The V gene's germline CDR1 is SGHTA and CDR2 FQGNSA. As DNA, the CDR3 is TGTGCCAGCAGCTATGGGACTAGCGGGGAACACGGCATTCAGTACTTC. Translated: CASSYGTSGEHGIQYF.

This clone was counted a few times. The rearrangement links TRBV27 to TRBJ1-3; D gene uncertain. The CDR3 length is 16 residues. The V gene lost 0 bases and the J gene lost 0 bases, with 9 bases spanning the gap. The germline CDR1 and CDR2 sequences are MNHEY and SMNVEV (reference sequence). CDR3 bases: TGTGCCAGCAGTTTATCGATCGAGAGCTCTGGAAACACCATATATTTT. This sequence encodes CASSLSIESSGNTIYF.

This clone was picked up a small number of times. The chain is built from TRBV27 and TRBJ1-2, with TRBD1 matching 8 bases. CDR3 length equals 16 residues. The ends lost 6 bases at V and 2 bases at J; junction bases unmatched: 11. Germline V CDR1 and CDR2: MNHEY, SMNVEV (reference sequence). The chain's CDR3 is CASSRTGIMINYGYTF. Written as DNA, the CDR3 is TGTGCCAGCAGCCGGACAGGGATTATGATAAACTATGGCTACACCTTC.

V and J are TRBV6-5 and TRBJ2-5; TRBD1 might be the D (6 bases). This CDR3 has 15 residues. The V end lost 0 bases, the J end lost 3 bases, and 11 bases lay between the germline ends. CDR1 is MNHEY and CDR2 is SVGAGI in the germline V gene. The CDR3 DNA sequence: TGTGCCAGCAGTTACTCTAAGGCAGGGGAAGAGACCCAGTACTTC. It codes for CASSYSKAGEETQYF.

The chain joins TRBV10-1 to TRBJ1-2; D is uncertain. CDR3 size: 15 residues. Trimming left V 0 bases short and J 6 bases short, with 14 bases between. From germline, CDR1 is WNHNN and CDR2 SYGVQD (reference sequence). CDR3 sequence: CASSESADGDNGYTF. CDR3 DNA: TGCGCCAGCAGTGAGTCGGCGGACGGCGATAATGGCTACACCTTC.

This chain joins TRBV6-1 and TRBJ1-1; no definite D call. The V gene's germline CDR1 is MNHNS and CDR2 SASEGT. V was shortened by 10 bases and J by 5 bases, with 17 bases between the two germline ends. This CDR3 has 13 amino acids. CDR3 nucleotide sequence: TGTGCCATATCGACTTATGATGTTACTGAAGCTTTCTTT. Protein: CAISTYDVTEAFF.

Comments on this clone: This may stem from a read error, because a much larger clone lies one nucleotide away. The chain combines TRBV7-8 with TRBJ2-7, with D unresolved. Germline V gene sequence: CDR1 SGHVS, CDR2 FQNEAQ. Deletions cut 1 base from V and 2 bases from J, with 3 bases between. CDR3 length: 12 amino acids. CDR3 region: CASSLGAYEQYF. Here the CDR3 DNA reads TGTGCCAGCAGCTTAGGTGCCTACGAGCAGTACTTC.

The rearrangement joins TRBV30 to TRBJ2-2; D remains ambiguous. The CDR3 length is 13 residues. Germline lookup yields CDR1 GTSNPN and CDR2 SVGIG (reference sequence). The V end lost 3 bases, the J end lost 0 bases, and 5 bases lay between the germline ends. CDR3 DNA: TGTGCCTGGAGCGAGGCGAACACCGGGGAGCTGTTTTTT. This translates into CAWSEANTGELFF.